These T cell receptor beta chains were read from a single sample in a study of cytomegalovirus exposure and HLA in healthy donors. Sequencing used immunoSEQ multiplex PCR; TCRdb keeps in-frame clones, though not all of them. Among about 180,000 clones listed, 82% were seen once. The source material was PBMCs. These receptors were obtained from a man aged 40-50 years in good health and CMV-seronegative. Both conserved end residues are part of each CDR3. D genes are given only for firm matches. Some rows mark clone size as missing; the rest say once, few, many or name a class of expanded clone.

v_call,clone_size,j_call,d_call,cdr3_nt,cdr3_aa
TRBV30,-,TRBJ2-5,TRBD2,TGTGCCTGGAGTGTAGCGGGAGGGCCTGGAGAGACCCAGTACTTC,CAWSVAGGPGETQYF
TRBV7-3,-,TRBJ2-1,-,TGTGCCAGCAGCTTAACGCAGGGTGTTGTCAATGAGCAGTTCTTC,CASSLTQGVVNEQFF
TRBV5-1,-,TRBJ1-2,TRBD1,TGCGCCAGCGGCACAGGGGACCAAAACTATGGCTACACCTTC,CASGTGDQNYGYTF
TRBV19,-,TRBJ2-7,TRBD1,TGTGCCAGTAGTATCGACAGGGGGCTGGGTGAGCAGTACTTC,CASSIDRGLGEQYF
TRBV28,-,TRBJ1-1,-,TGTGCCAGCAGTTTCCCGGGACAAAATTTCGCTTTCTTT,CASSFPGQNFAFF
TRBV16,-,TRBJ1-4,TRBD1,TGTGCCAGCAGCCAATCGGTGGCAGGGGGAGATGAAAAACTGTTTTTT,CASSQSVAGGDEKLFF
TRBV6-6,-,TRBJ2-1,TRBD2,TGTGCCAGCAGTTACGGAGGACTAGCACGTTATGAGCAGTTCTTC,CASSYGGLARYEQFF
TRBV18,-,TRBJ2-7,-,TGTGCCAGCTCACCACCCGACAGACCCTACGAGCAGTACTTC,CASSPPDRPYEQYF
TRBV19,-,TRBJ2-2,-,TGTGCCAGTAGTATAGAATCGTCCAGGAACACCGGGGAGCTGTTTTTT,CASSIESSRNTGELFF
TRBV21-1,-,TRBJ2-5,-,TGTGCCAGCAGGGTTTTTGACAGGGTAAAAGAGACCCAGTACTTC,CASRVFDRVKETQYF
TRBV7-2,once,TRBJ2-5,TRBD2,TGTGCCAGCAGCGTCCTAGCGGGCCGCCAAGAGACCCAGTACTTC,CASSVLAGRQETQYF
TRBV7-6,-,TRBJ2-5,-,TGTGCCAGCAGCACCGGACAGAAGTTGAGGGAGACCCAGTACTTC,CASSTGQKLRETQYF
TRBV5-1,-,TRBJ2-7,TRBD2,TGCGCCAGCAGCTTGGCGGGGGGGTTCGAGCAGTACTTC,CASSLAGGFEQYF
TRBV30,once,TRBJ1-3,TRBD1,TGTGCCTGCACAGGGGGTAGTGGAGGAAACACCATATATTTT,CACTGGSGGNTIYF
TRBV10-1,-,TRBJ1-4,TRBD1,TGCGCCAGCAGTGTCCTCAGGGGGTCAGGTGAAAAACTGTTTTTT,CASSVLRGSGEKLFF
TRBV29-1,-,TRBJ1-2,TRBD1,TGCAGCACGGGACAGGGGGCGATTGGCTACACCTTC,CSTGQGAIGYTF
TRBV7-9,once,TRBJ2-1,-,TGTGCCAGCAGCCCAAGGGGGGGGAGGGGCATCAGGCAGGATGAGCAGTTCTTC,CASSPRGGRGIRQDEQFF
TRBV15,-,TRBJ2-3,TRBD1,TGTGCCACCAGCAGACGACAGGGGGTCACAGATACGCAGTATTTT,CATSRRQGVTDTQYF
TRBV6-5,-,TRBJ2-6,-,TGTGCCAGCAGAAGACAGGCGTCTGGGGCCAACGTCCTGACTTTC,CASRRQASGANVLTF
TRBV6-6,few,TRBJ1-5,TRBD1,TGTGCCAGCAGTGTACAGGGGAGTCAGCCCCAGCATTTT,CASSVQGSQPQHF
TRBV28,few,TRBJ2-1,-,TGTGCCAGCAGTCCCCCGCCCCACCTAGAGCAGTTCTTC,CASSPPPHLEQFF
TRBV28,-,TRBJ1-1,-,TGTGCCAGCAGCGGGTTACCCATGAACACTGAAGCTTTCTTT,CASSGLPMNTEAFF
TRBV7-2,-,TRBJ2-7,-,TGTGCCAGCAGCTTAGGGCAGGGCGGTTACGAGCAGTACTTC,CASSLGQGGYEQYF
TRBV4-1,-,TRBJ2-5,TRBD1,TGCGCCAGCAGCCAAGGAGGGAGACAGGGGGAGACCCAGTACTTC,CASSQGGRQGETQYF
TRBV5-1,-,TRBJ1-3,-,TGCGCCAGCAGCTCGACTGGTGGAAACACCATATATTTT,CASSSTGGNTIYF
TRBV5-4,-,TRBJ2-7,-,TGTGCCAGCAGCCGACAGGCCACCTACGAGCAGTACTTC,CASSRQATYEQYF
TRBV7-2,-,TRBJ1-5,TRBD1,TGTGCCAGCAGCCTAGATGACAGGGGGCTAAGCAATCAGCCCCAGCATTTT,CASSLDDRGLSNQPQHF
TRBV28,-,TRBJ1-2,-,TGTGCCAGCAGTCCAGGGTTCCTTGGCTACACCTTC,CASSPGFLGYTF
TRBV30,-,TRBJ1-1,TRBD1,TGTGCCTGGAGTCATCCGCGACAGGGTAACACTGAAGCTTTCTTT,CAWSHPRQGNTEAFF
TRBV2,-,TRBJ2-7,TRBD2,TGTGCCAGCAGGGATAGCGGGGGACTATACGAGCAGTACTTC,CASRDSGGLYEQYF
TRBV5-8,-,TRBJ2-5,TRBD2,TGTGCCAGCAGAGCGGGGCCTCGACGGGAGACCCAGTACTTC,CASRAGPRRETQYF
TRBV28,-,TRBJ2-7,TRBD1,TGTGCCAGCACCACGACAGGGCGGATCTACGAGCAGTACTTC,CASTTTGRIYEQYF
TRBV11-3,few,TRBJ2-3,-,TGTGCCAGCAGCTTAGGGGGCGGGGAGCAGTATTTT,CASSLGGGEQYF
TRBV30,-,TRBJ2-7,-,TGTGCCACCCACGGGGGGCGCGAAGAGCAGTACTTC,CATHGGREEQYF
TRBV15,once,TRBJ2-7,TRBD1,TGTGCCACCAGCAGAGTAGACCGGGACAGCTCCTACGAGCAGTACTTC,CATSRVDRDSSYEQYF
TRBV4-2,few,TRBJ2-5,TRBD2,TGTGCCAGCAGCCTGGCGGGAGGCCCGGGGGAGACCCAGTACTTC,CASSLAGGPGETQYF